The clone carrying this TCR beta chain was counted a few times. V was cut by 6 bases and J by 5 bases, with 19 bases left in between. The CDR3 contains 14 residues. CDR1 is SQVTM, CDR2 ANQGSEA, per germline. This sample is drawn from a study of blood T cells in healthy people across ages. A second about 6 to 11 cycle PCR used barcoded and J-beta primers. Researchers report that each sample yielded at least 2.5 million CDR3-containing paired-end reads. TCRdb analysed the 5' RACE reads with MiXCR anew, one entry per CDR3 protein. This sample carries around 970,000 distinct CDR3 sequences, approximately 50% of them seen once, and the ten largest clones take about a fifth.

This chain joins TRBV29-1 and TRBJ2-5; no clear D. This receptor was taken from a woman in her sixties or seventies in good health. The sequenced sample was blood. CDR3: CSVPGVGLRETQYF. The DNA for the CDR3 is TGCAGCGTCCCAGGAGTAGGCCTACGGGAGACCCAGTACTTC.